This T cell receptor beta chain was recorded in a study of T cell repertoires in cytomegalovirus infection. Germline V gene sequence: CDR1 LNHNV, CDR2 YYDKDF (reference sequence). V was shortened by 6 bases and J by 4 bases, with 12 bases between the two germline ends. This CDR3 has 13 residues. In the case of this clonotype: Its target is not known.

TCRdb re-analysed the reads in MiXCR, keeping a single row per CDR3 protein. The profile shows some 800,000 distinct CDR3 sequences, over 25% of them singletons. Study findings and constraints: The cumulative frequency of public TCR beta families identified carriers of CMV plus the relevant HLA.

The sample in question was cultured CD8+ T cells from PBMCs, obtained from culture after CMV antigen stimulation. V and J are TRBV15 and TRBJ1-2; no clear D. This TCR was sampled from a human donor in good health (CMV status not recorded). Some clones in this sample may be carry-over from other donors' samples. The CDR3 protein is CATRGSRSYGYTF. The DNA for the CDR3 is TGTGCCACCAGGGGGAGCAGGTCCTATGGCTACACCTTC.